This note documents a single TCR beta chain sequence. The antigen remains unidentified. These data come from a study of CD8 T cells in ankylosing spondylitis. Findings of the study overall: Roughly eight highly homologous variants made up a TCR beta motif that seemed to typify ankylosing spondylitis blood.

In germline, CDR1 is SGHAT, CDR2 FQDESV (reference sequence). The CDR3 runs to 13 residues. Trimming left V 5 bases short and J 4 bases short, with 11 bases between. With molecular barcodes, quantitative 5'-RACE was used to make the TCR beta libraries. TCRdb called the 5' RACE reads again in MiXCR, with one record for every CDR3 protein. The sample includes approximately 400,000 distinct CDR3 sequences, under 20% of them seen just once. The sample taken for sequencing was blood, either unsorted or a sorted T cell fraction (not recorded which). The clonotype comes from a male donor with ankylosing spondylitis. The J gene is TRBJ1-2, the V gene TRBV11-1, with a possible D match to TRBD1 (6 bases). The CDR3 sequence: CASSPGGLYGYTF. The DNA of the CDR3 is TGTGCCAGCAGCCCTGGGGGGCTCTATGGCTACACCTTC.